Shown below are 8 T cell receptor beta chains from a single sample sequenced in a study of CD8+CD57+ T cells in acquired aplastic anemia. All patients picked for sequencing had shown, by flow cytometry, an expansion of CD8+CD57+ cells. Profiling of TCR beta VDJ combinations and CDR3 sequences used genomic DNA as template. TCRdb re-analysed the reads in MiXCR, keeping a single row per CDR3 protein. This table has around 290,000 distinct CDR3 sequences, roughly 53% appearing once. What was sequenced was sorted CD4+, CD8+, or CD8+CD57+ T cells (not recorded which) from PBMCs. Source of these receptors: a human donor with aplastic anemia.

This chain connects TRBV7-3 to TRBJ1-1; possible D gene TRBD1, 6 bases. The V end was cut by 5 bases, the J end by 3 bases, with 10 bases between. CDR3 length: 13 amino acids. CDR1 is SGHTA, CDR2 FQGTGA, per germline. The CDR3 sequence: CASSRNRDTEAFF. The CDR3 coding sequence is TGTGCCAGCAGCAGGAACAGGGACACTGAAGCTTTCTTT.

The rearrangement uses TRBV7-2 and TRBJ1-2, with no clear D. V was shortened by 5 bases and J by 8 bases, with 12 bases between the two germline ends. The CDR3 consists of 12 residues. Germline-derived CDR1 and CDR2 are SGHTA and FQGNSA. CDR3 sequence reads: CASSPGGRGYTF. DNA for the CDR3: TGTGCCAGCAGCCCCGGCGGCAGGGGCTACACCTTC.

Remarks on this clonotype: The CDR3 carries no conserved terminal phenylalanine or tryptophan, so it likely arises from a read error. The chain recombines TRBV7-2 with TRBJ2-1, with D perhaps matching TRBD2 (6 bases). CDR1 and CDR2 from the germline V gene are SGHTA and FQGNSA. The CDR3 runs 12 residues. Trimming removed 1 base from V and 10 bases from J, with 8 bases in between. The CDR3 loop reads CASSLVAGEQFV. As DNA, the CDR3 is TGTGCCAGCAGCTTAGTGGCGGGGGAGCAGTTCGTC.

The V and J genes are TRBV14 and TRBJ2-3; 7 bases are a match to TRBD2. CDR1 and CDR2 (germline): SGHDN, FVKESK. The junction had 6 bases not matched to a gene; V was cut back by 4 bases and J by 2 bases. This CDR3 comprises 15 residues. The CDR3 loop reads CASSLTAGITDTQYF. CDR3 DNA sequence: TGTGCCAGCAGCCTAACAGCGGGGATCACAGATACGCAGTATTTT.

The genes are TRBV20-1 and TRBJ1-6; 7 nucleotides align to TRBD1. The CDR3 is made up of 14 amino acids. J gave up 6 bases and V 6 bases, and 8 bases lay outside the gene matches. CDR1 and CDR2 from the germline V gene are DFQATT and SNEGSKA (reference sequence). The CDR3 nucleotides are TGCAGTGCGGGCCGGGACAGCCCTAATTCACCCCTCCACTTT. This codes for CSAGRDSPNSPLHF.

This clonotype appeared a few times. The chain uses TRBV18 and TRBJ1-2; unclear D gene. This CDR3 is built from 16 residues. Germline V CDR1 and CDR2: KGHSH, LQKENI. Trimming took 5 bases from V and 4 from J, leaving 20 bases between them. CDR3 loop: CASSIRPRTDTYGYTF. The CDR3, as DNA: TGTGCCAGCTCAATACGCCCGCGAACAGATACCTATGGCTACACCTTC.

This clonotype was counted at least ten times. The chain couples TRBV7-3 to TRBJ2-2; the match to TRBD2 covers 11 bases. CDR3 length: 17 amino acids. Germline values: CDR1 SGHTA, CDR2 FQGTGA. Trimming cost V 1 base and J 7 bases; bases outside gene matches: 8. The CDR3 DNA reads as TGTGCCAGCAGCTTAATTCAGACTAGCGGGATTGGCGGGGAGCTGTTTTTT. It yields the protein CASSLIQTSGIGGELFF. The full variable domain, rest sourced from reference TRBV7-3 and TRBJ2-2, is GAGVSQTPSNKVTEKGKYVELRCDPISGHTALYWYRQSLGQGPEFLIYFQGTGAADDSGLPNDRFFAVRPEGSVSTLKIQRTERGDSAVYLCASSLIQTSGIGGELFFGEGSRLTVL.

J is TRBJ2-6 and V is TRBV7-9; no reliable D call. The germline gives CDR1 SEHNR, CDR2 FQNEAQ (reference sequence). The germline V and J ends were trimmed by 2 bases and 4 bases, with 9 bases remaining between them. The CDR3 sequence is 15 residues long. The CDR3 sequence: CASSLLGSGANVLTF. In nucleotides, the CDR3 is TGTGCCAGCAGCTTACTCGGTTCGGGGGCCAACGTCCTGACTTTC.